Presented here are 14 T cell receptor beta chains from one specimen sequenced in a study of OX40 agonist ivuxolimab in advanced cancers. Profiled with immunoSEQ multiplex PCR; TCRdb holds only in-frame clones, not every one. The table records around 40,000 clones, approximately 80% of them present only once. Source: CD4+ or CD8+ T cells sorted from blood, taken in a trial of the OX40 agonist ivuxolimab. Every receptor here comes from an adult with an advanced solid tumor such as melanoma, head and neck, liver or kidney cancer.

V usage is TRBV28 and J usage is TRBJ1-2, with D unclear. This CDR3 is built from 11 residues. The V gene's germline CDR1 is MDHEN and CDR2 SYDVKM. Trimming left V 5 bases short and J 6 bases short, with 7 bases between. CDR3 coding DNA: TGTGCCAGCAGTCAGACCCATGGCTACACCTTC. Translating gives CASSQTHGYTF.

The rearrangement uses TRBV7-2 and TRBJ1-1; no definite D call. The CDR3 has 13 residues. Trimming left V 4 bases short and J 4 bases short, with 10 bases between. CDR1 and CDR2 from the germline V gene are SGHTA and FQGNSA. For the CDR3, the DNA is TGTGCCAGCAGCTACTACAGTGGCACTGAAGCTTTCTTT. It yields the protein CASSYYSGTEAFF.

The rearrangement joins TRBV2 to TRBJ2-1, with 11 bases lining up with TRBD2. Germline trimming cut 7 bases from V and 5 bases from J; bases unmatched to any gene: 4. The CDR3 totals 14 residues. The germline gives CDR1 SNHLY, CDR2 FYNNEI. CDR3 residues: CASMGTSGHNEQFF. Here the CDR3 DNA reads TGTGCCAGCATGGGGACTAGCGGACACAATGAGCAGTTCTTC.

This chain connects TRBV7-3 to TRBJ1-1; D is uncertain. Trimming removed 5 bases at V and 1 base at J, with 14 bases between. Germline V gene data show CDR1 as SGHTA and CDR2 as FQGTGA. The CDR3 extends over 15 amino acids. The CDR3 bases are TGTGCCAGCAGCATGGATCAAGAGGAGAACACTGAAGCTTTCTTT. Its protein is CASSMDQEENTEAFF.

This clone was counted a few times. The J gene is TRBJ1-1, the V gene TRBV5-6; the match to TRBD1 covers 8 bases. J gave up 1 base and V 1 base, and 6 bases lay outside the gene matches. The CDR3 consists of 16 residues. CDR1 SGHDT and CDR2 YYEEEE come from the germline V gene. The CDR3 spells CASSLLVGQGNTEAFF. In nucleotides, the CDR3 is TGTGCCAGCAGCTTGTTAGTCGGACAGGGGAACACTGAAGCTTTCTTT.

The chain combines TRBV13 with TRBJ2-7; the D is unclear. The CDR3 loop spans 14 amino acids. Per germline, CDR1 PRHDT and CDR2 FYEKMQ (reference sequence). Between the trimmed V and J ends, which lost 4 bases and 3 bases, there was a span of 13 bases. The CDR3 region is CASSSSPWDYEQYF. In DNA, the CDR3 is TGTGCCAGCAGCTCCTCTCCCTGGGACTACGAGCAGTACTTC.

The chain couples TRBV27 to TRBJ2-7; 9 bases match TRBD2. The CDR3 extends over 15 amino acids. The V gene end was trimmed by 2 bases and the J gene end by 4 bases; junction bases not matched to a gene: 6. Germline CDR1 and CDR2: MNHEY and SMNVEV (reference sequence). This chain's CDR3 is CASSLAPGLAYEQYF. The DNA for the CDR3 is TGTGCCAGCAGTTTAGCCCCGGGACTAGCTTACGAGCAGTACTTC.

The rearrangement joins TRBV27 to TRBJ2-5; D is ambiguous. V was shortened by 2 bases and J by 0 bases, with 7 bases between the two germline ends. The CDR3 sequence is 14 residues long. Germline-derived CDR1 and CDR2 are MNHEY and SMNVEV (reference sequence). CDR3 DNA sequence: TGTGCCAGCAGTTTAGGGTCAGACCAAGAGACCCAGTACTTC. The encoded protein is CASSLGSDQETQYF.

The V call is TRBV27, the J call TRBJ1-2; 9 positions agree with TRBD1. Germline-derived CDR1 and CDR2 are MNHEY and SMNVEV (reference sequence). The CDR3 has 15 residues. With 4 bases clipped from V and 0 bases from J, the junction kept 3 bases outside the gene matches. CDR3: CASSSRQGANYGYTF. CDR3 nucleotides: TGTGCCAGCAGTTCGAGACAGGGGGCTAACTATGGCTACACCTTC.

J is TRBJ2-3 and V is TRBV27, with a possible D match to TRBD2 (5 bases). The CDR3 is made up of 15 amino acids. The V end lost 2 bases, the J end lost 2 bases, and 11 bases lay between the germline ends. Germline V gives CDR1 MNHEY, CDR2 SMNVEV (reference sequence). CDR3 DNA: TGTGCCAGCAGTTTAGGCGTGCTAGCCACAGATACGCAGTATTTT. Residues: CASSLGVLATDTQYF.

Only one count was recorded for this clone. The chain is built from TRBV5-6 and TRBJ1-5, with D possibly matching TRBD1 (5 bases). Germline V CDR1 and CDR2: SGHDT, YYEEEE. This CDR3 is 15 amino acids long. Trimming cost V 2 bases and J 0 bases, with 9 bases left between them. The DNA of the CDR3 is TGTGCCAGCAGCTTATACGGACATAGCAATCAGCCCCAGCATTTT. It translates to CASSLYGHSNQPQHF.

The chain links TRBV4-1 to TRBJ2-3; the D call may be TRBD1 or TRBD2 (6 bases each). This CDR3 is built from 14 residues. Between the trimmed V and J ends, which lost 0 bases and 7 bases, there was a span of 11 bases. Germline V gene sequence: CDR1 MGHRA, CDR2 YSYEKL. The CDR3 DNA reads TGCGCCAGCAGCCAAGACAGGGGAGGAAATACGCAGTATTTT. It yields the protein CASSQDRGGNTQYF.

The V and J genes are TRBV28 and TRBJ2-7; the D is unclear. The germline V gene has CDR1 MDHEN and CDR2 SYDVKM. CDR3 length equals 14 residues. V lost 2 bases and J lost 0, with 8 bases in between. CDR3 nucleotides: TGTGCCAGCAGTTTAGCGGTAAGCTCCTACGAGCAGTACTTC. Translated: CASSLAVSSYEQYF.

This clone has more than one count but fewer than ten. The chain employs TRBV18 and TRBJ1-1; TRBD1 agrees at 7 bases. Germline CDR1 KGHSH, CDR2 LQKENI. The CDR3 consists of 15 residues. The trim removed 6 bases at V and 0 bases at J, leaving 7 bases unmatched. In nucleotides, the CDR3 is TGTGCCAGCTCCCCAGCAGGGGGAGTGAACACTGAAGCTTTCTTT. This sequence encodes CASSPAGGVNTEAFF.